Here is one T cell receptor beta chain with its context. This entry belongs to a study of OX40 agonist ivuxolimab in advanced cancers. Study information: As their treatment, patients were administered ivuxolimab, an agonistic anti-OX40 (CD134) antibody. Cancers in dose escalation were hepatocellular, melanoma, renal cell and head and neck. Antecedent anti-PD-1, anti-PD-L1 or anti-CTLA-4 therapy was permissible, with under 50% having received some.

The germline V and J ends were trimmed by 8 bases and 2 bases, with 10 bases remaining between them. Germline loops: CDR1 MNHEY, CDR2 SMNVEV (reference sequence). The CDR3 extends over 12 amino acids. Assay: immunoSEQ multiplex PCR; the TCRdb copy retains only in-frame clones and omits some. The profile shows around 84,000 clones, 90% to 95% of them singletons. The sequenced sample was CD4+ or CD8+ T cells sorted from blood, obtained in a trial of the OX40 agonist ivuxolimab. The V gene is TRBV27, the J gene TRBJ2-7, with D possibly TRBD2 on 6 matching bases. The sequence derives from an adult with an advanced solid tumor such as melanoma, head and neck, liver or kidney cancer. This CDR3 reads CASGGLAYEQYF. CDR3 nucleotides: TGTGCCAGCGGGGGACTCGCCTACGAGCAGTACTTC.